These 17 T cell receptor beta chains were all obtained from the same sample, sequenced in a study of T cells in Graves' hyperthyroidism and ophthalmopathy. The CDR3 regions of TCR beta were amplified from RNA transcripts. An initial round of RT-PCR targeting the TCR CDR3 relied on the HTBI primer set. Using its own MiXCR run on the multiplex PCR reads, TCRdb lists one record per CDR3 protein. Among nearly 750,000 distinct CDR3 sequences listed, roughly a third were seen once. Sequencing input: blood. The receptor source for this set is a middle-aged woman with Graves' hyperthyroidism.

The sample holds a few counts of this clonotype. This chain joins TRBV10-3 and TRBJ2-3, with 8 bases fitting TRBD2. Germline-derived CDR1 and CDR2 are ENHRY and SYGVKD. V lost 4 bases to trimming and J lost 2 bases; unmatched junction nucleotides: 5. The CDR3 spans 15 residues. The CDR3 DNA reads as TGTGCCATCAGTGGAGCGGGGGAGCTCACAGATACGCAGTATTTT. This codes for CAISGAGELTDTQYF.

The V call is TRBV4-3, the J call TRBJ1-4; the D gene is possibly TRBD1 (5 bases). The V gene's germline CDR1 is LGHNA and CDR2 YSLEER. The CDR3 sequence is 18 residues long. V lost 1 base and J 3 bases, leaving 18 bases between the germline ends. The chain's CDR3 is CASSQGPQEVRANEKLFF. The CDR3 DNA is TGCGCCAGCAGCCAAGGCCCACAGGAGGTTCGGGCTAATGAAAAACTGTTTTTT.

Ten or more counts support this clonotype. The rearrangement uses TRBV20-1 and TRBJ1-5, with 8 bases aligning to TRBD1. The CDR3 extends over 15 amino acids. Germline V CDR1 and CDR2: DFQATT, SNEGSKA (reference sequence). The V and J ends lost 6 bases and 3 bases, in that order; junction bases with no gene match: 10. The CDR3 loop reads CSAQEEDRDNQPQHF. The CDR3 DNA sequence: TGCAGTGCCCAGGAAGAGGACAGGGACAATCAGCCCCAGCATTTT.

This chain links TRBV27 with TRBJ1-2; D remains unclear. V lost 6 bases, J lost 5 bases, and 10 bases lay in between. There are 12 residues in the CDR3. From germline, CDR1 is MNHEY and CDR2 SMNVEV (reference sequence). CDR3 DNA: TGTGCCAGCAGCACGGAAGGGTATGGCTACACCTTC. This codes for CASSTEGYGYTF.

The J gene is TRBJ1-1, the V gene TRBV2, with no clear D. The germline gives CDR1 SNHLY, CDR2 FYNNEI. V lost 5 bases to trimming and J lost 3 bases, with 10 bases between them. The CDR3 loop spans 13 amino acids. CDR3 sequence: CASSITDYTEAFF. The DNA of the CDR3 is TGTGCCAGCAGTATAACAGATTACACTGAAGCTTTCTTT. The full variable domain, its missing parts supplied by reference TRBV2 and TRBJ1-1, is EPEVTQTPSHQVTQMGQEVILRCVPISNHLYFYWYRQILGQKVEFLVSFYNNEISEKSEIFDDQFSVERPDGSNFTLKIRSTKLEDSAMYFCASSITDYTEAFFGQGTRLTVV.

Worth noting for this clonotype: A read error may produce the germline difference seen at one junction end. This chain uses TRBV7-9 with TRBJ2-7, with TRBD2 matching over 8 bases. Germline V gives CDR1 SEHNR, CDR2 FQNEAQ (reference sequence). The CDR3 consists of 16 residues. The CDR3 region is CASSFGGGRLFYEQHF. Here the CDR3 DNA reads TGTGCCAGCAGTTTTGGGGGCGGGAGGTTGTTCTACGAGCAGCACTTC.

The chain recombines TRBV14 with TRBJ1-2; D is unclear. Trimming cost V 5 bases and J 8 bases, with 15 bases left between them. The CDR3 covers 13 residues. CDR1 and CDR2 from the germline V gene are SGHDN and FVKESK. The CDR3 region has the DNA TGTGCCAGCAGCAGGACGCCTGGGATCGGCTACACCTTC. It codes for CASSRTPGIGYTF. Supplemented by reference TRBV14 and TRBJ1-2, the full variable domain reads EAGVTQFPSHSVIEKGQTVTLRCDPISGHDNLYWYRRVMGKEIKFLLHFVKESKQDESGMPNNRFLAERTGGTYSTLKVQPAELEDSGVYFCASSRTPGIGYTFGSGTRLTVV.

This rearrangement joins TRBV6-1 to TRBJ2-5; 7 bases are a match to TRBD2. The CDR3 covers 17 residues. The J segment lost 2 bases and the V segment lost 7 bases, leaving 16 bases of the junction unmatched. Germline lookup yields CDR1 MNHNS and CDR2 SASEGT. The CDR3 is CASKVPPRRELQETQYF. The CDR3 coding sequence is TGTGCCAGCAAAGTCCCCCCCCGGCGGGAGTTACAAGAGACCCAGTACTTC.

This clonotype was recorded at least ten times. The chain links TRBV7-2 to TRBJ2-7; D might be TRBD2 (5 bases). CDR3 length: 14 amino acids. In germline, CDR1 is SGHTA, CDR2 FQGNSA. V shed 5 bases and J shed 1 base, with 12 bases lying between them. The CDR3 here is CASSLSRGSYEQYF. The CDR3 DNA follows: TGTGCCAGCAGCCTTTCCAGAGGGTCCTACGAGCAGTACTTC.

This clonotype was seen a single time. V and J are TRBV19 and TRBJ2-5; possible D gene TRBD1, 6 bases. The germline V gene encodes CDR1 LNHDA and CDR2 SQIVND (reference sequence). Trimming removed 5 bases from V and 7 bases from J, with 14 bases in between. The CDR3 length is 13 residues. CDR3 sequence reads: CASSPTLTGTQYF. The CDR3 DNA reads as TGTGCCAGTAGTCCCACCCTGACAGGGACCCAGTACTTC.

This clonotype was counted ten times or more. The V gene is TRBV7-6, the J gene TRBJ2-7, with 8 bases lining up with TRBD2. J gave up 6 bases and V 5 bases, and 6 bases lay outside the gene matches. The CDR3 loop spans 13 amino acids. Per germline, CDR1 SGHVS and CDR2 FNYEAQ. The CDR3 sequence: CASSHGRGGEQYF. The CDR3 DNA sequence: TGTGCCAGCAGCCACGGGAGGGGGGGCGAGCAGTACTTC. The variable domain in full, completed from reference TRBV7-6 and TRBJ2-7, reads GAGVSQSPRYKVTKRGQDVALRCDPISGHVSLYWYRQALGQGPEFLTYFNYEAQQDKSGLPNDRFSAERPEGSISTLTIQRTEQRDSAMYRCASSHGRGGEQYFGPGTRLTVT.

CDR3 protein: CASSQDPFVQGRATGELFF. CDR3 nucleotide sequence: TGCGCCAGCAGCCAAGACCCCTTTGTACAGGGCCGCGCCACCGGGGAGCTGTTTTTT. V is TRBV10-2 and J is TRBJ2-2, with TRBD1 as a possible D gene (6 bases). This CDR3 comprises 19 residues. CDR1 and CDR2 (germline): WSHSY, SAAADI. Between the trimmed V and J ends, which lost 6 bases and 4 bases, there was a span of 27 bases.

The chain combines TRBV7-9 with TRBJ1-5; 7 nucleotides align to TRBD1. CDR1 is SEHNR and CDR2 is FQNEAQ in the germline V gene (reference sequence). With V trimmed by 3 bases and J by 9 bases, 11 bases remained unmatched. The CDR3 loop spans 15 amino acids. The CDR3 DNA reads TGTGCCAGCAGCTTTGGACAGGCGCTAGGTGGGCCCCAGCATTTT. This codes for CASSFGQALGGPQHF.

This clonotype was counted many times. The gene calls are TRBV7-6 and TRBJ1-2; D gene uncertain. This CDR3 has 14 amino acids. Trimming took off 4 bases at V and 4 bases at J, with 13 bases between the two ends. Per germline, CDR1 SGHVS and CDR2 FNYEAQ. The CDR3 bases are TGTGCCAGCAGCTCCGCAGGAGCAGGCTATGGCTACACCTTC. This translates into CASSSAGAGYGYTF.

The rearrangement uses TRBV4-3 and TRBJ1-5, with D tentatively TRBD1 (6 bases). The CDR3 totals 15 residues. Per germline, CDR1 LGHNA and CDR2 YSLEER. The V end was cut by 0 bases, the J end by 2 bases, with 8 bases between. The CDR3 sequence is CASSQDGGGNQPQHF. CDR3 bases: TGCGCCAGCAGCCAAGATGGGGGCGGCAATCAGCCCCAGCATTTT.

The chain combines TRBV19 with TRBJ1-2, with 7 bases lining up with TRBD1. Germline values: CDR1 LNHDA, CDR2 SQIVND (reference sequence). The CDR3 sequence is 12 residues long. CDR3: CVGRGLGSGYTF. The CDR3 DNA follows: TGTGTCGGTAGGGGGCTTGGGAGTGGCTACACCTTC.

With regard to this clonotype: A junction boundary mismatches the germline segment, possibly from a read error. The rearrangement links TRBV29-1 to TRBJ1-5; D remains unclear. The CDR3 has 14 amino acids. Per germline, CDR1 SQVTM and CDR2 ANQGSEA. CDR3 protein: CSVLGPEGNQPRHF. CDR3 bases: TGCAGCGTTCTTGGGCCCGAGGGTAATCAGCCCCGGCATTTT.